This T cell receptor (beta chain) is drawn from a study of a mutant IDH1 vaccine in newly diagnosed glioma (dated by TCRdb to the early 2020s). Regarding the study in general: Across visits V03 through V10, patients got a total of eight vaccinations, given in weeks 1, 3, 5, 7, 11, 15, 19 and 23. Prior to enrollment, standard therapy consisting of radiotherapy alone, temozolomide alone, or radiochemotherapy with temozolomide had been administered to patients, with the combination being received by most patients. Of the roughly 32 treated patients, 62.5% were male and roughly 38% were female, and a mean age of about 37 years was recorded. Longitudinal TCRB deep sequencing was performed for approximately 24 treated patients wherever samples were available for exploratory analyses. Six visits were used for peripheral blood collection: V03 (baseline), V05, V07, V10, V12 and V13. Vaccination started 4-6 weeks after radiotherapy alone, or was given together with temozolomide cycles in the groups whose treatment included chemotherapy. Results the study describes overall, beyond this receptor: Availability determined which PBMC samples were chosen for TCRB deep sequencing. Immune responses induced by the vaccine were seen in around 93% of patients across multiple MHC alleles. Pseudoprogression appeared unrelated to alterations in the top peripheral T cell clonotypes detected by TCRB sequencing. It was noted by the authors that analyses of patient blood samples could not be reproduced owing to sample limitations.

The count of this clone is one. It lacks a known antigen. The sample holds no much larger clone one base away, and base qualities are not on file. The library relied on the immunoSEQ multiplex PCR assay. Following the manufacturer's protocol, the hsTCRB Kit was used to amplify rearranged TCR beta chain sequences. TCRB libraries were sequenced on an Illumina MiSeq. In the source study's methods: The kit vendor's proprietary platform handled demultiplexing, trimming and gene mapping. In TCRdb, the immuneACCESS table is reduced to in-frame sequences with V and J assigned. These tables do not hold every clone; where another copy was compared, an unresolved V gene accounts for under half, and the others remain unexplained. V and J calls and clone size come straight from that table; D and trimming were deduced from the DNA. For this sample the table gives approximately 70,000 clones, of which roughly 84% were detected only once. The leading ten clones occupy roughly 13% of the sample.

Per the publication, the time point label means: week 23, last vaccination. Each vaccine dose was 300 ug of a 20-mer mutant IDH1 peptide in Montanide, given subcutaneously with topical imiquimod. Newly diagnosed WHO grade 3 or 4 IDH1-mutant astrocytomas showing loss of nuclear ATRX were present in the donors. The samples were drawn from NOA16, a multicentre, single-arm, open-label phase I trial in Germany that tested a mutant IDH1 peptide vaccine in humans for the first time. The DNeasy Blood and Tissue Kit was used to extract genomic DNA from EDTA blood for TCRB sequencing. The specimen comprised PBMCs, sampled from a glioma patient whose treatment included an IDH1 peptide vaccine. This TCR was recovered from a young man with glioma.

In nucleotide form, the sequence is TGTGCCAGCAGCTCTAGGACTAGCGGGACGACCTACAATGAGCAGTTCTTC. Its protein reads: CASSSRTSGTTYNEQFF. Rearrangement joined TRBV7-9 to TRBJ2-1, with 12 middle bases fitting TRBD2. The CDR3 sequence holds 17 residues, the cysteine and phenylalanine included. Left in the record is the CDR3 DNA by itself, 51 bases read in frame from the first base. The germline V gene (reference sequence) gives CDR1 as SEHNR and CDR2 as FQNEAQ. Trimming removed 4 bases from V and 2 bases from J; the gene matches leave 6 bases unexplained.